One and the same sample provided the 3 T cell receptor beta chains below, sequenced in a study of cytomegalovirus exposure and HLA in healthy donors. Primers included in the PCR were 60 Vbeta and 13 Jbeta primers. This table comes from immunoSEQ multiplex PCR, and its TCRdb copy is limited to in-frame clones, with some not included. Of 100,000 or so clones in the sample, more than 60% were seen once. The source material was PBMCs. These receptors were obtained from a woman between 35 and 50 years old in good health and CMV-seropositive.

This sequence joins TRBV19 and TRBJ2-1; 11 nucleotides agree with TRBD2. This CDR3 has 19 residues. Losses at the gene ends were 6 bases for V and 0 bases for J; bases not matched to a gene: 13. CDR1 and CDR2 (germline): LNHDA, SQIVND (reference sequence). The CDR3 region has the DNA TGTGCCAGTAGCTTGCTACCTCAGGGACTAGCGGACTCCTACAATGAGCAGTTCTTC. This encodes CASSLLPQGLADSYNEQFF.

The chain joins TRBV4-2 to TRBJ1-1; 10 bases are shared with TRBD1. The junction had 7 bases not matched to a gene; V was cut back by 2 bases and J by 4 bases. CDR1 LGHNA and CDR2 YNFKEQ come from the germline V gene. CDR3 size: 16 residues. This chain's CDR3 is CASSQPGQGFSTEAFF. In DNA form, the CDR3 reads TGTGCCAGCAGCCAACCGGGACAGGGGTTTTCCACTGAAGCTTTCTTT.

The CDR3: CASSRASGSSMYEQYF. CDR3 in DNA: TGCGCCAGCAGCAGGGCTAGCGGGAGCAGCATGTACGAGCAGTACTTC. The rearrangement uses TRBV5-1 and TRBJ2-7; 10 bases line up with TRBD2. The CDR3 spans 16 residues. V lost 4 bases to trimming and J lost 4 bases; unmatched junction nucleotides: 11. Looked up from germline, CDR1 is SGHRS and CDR2 is YFSETQ.